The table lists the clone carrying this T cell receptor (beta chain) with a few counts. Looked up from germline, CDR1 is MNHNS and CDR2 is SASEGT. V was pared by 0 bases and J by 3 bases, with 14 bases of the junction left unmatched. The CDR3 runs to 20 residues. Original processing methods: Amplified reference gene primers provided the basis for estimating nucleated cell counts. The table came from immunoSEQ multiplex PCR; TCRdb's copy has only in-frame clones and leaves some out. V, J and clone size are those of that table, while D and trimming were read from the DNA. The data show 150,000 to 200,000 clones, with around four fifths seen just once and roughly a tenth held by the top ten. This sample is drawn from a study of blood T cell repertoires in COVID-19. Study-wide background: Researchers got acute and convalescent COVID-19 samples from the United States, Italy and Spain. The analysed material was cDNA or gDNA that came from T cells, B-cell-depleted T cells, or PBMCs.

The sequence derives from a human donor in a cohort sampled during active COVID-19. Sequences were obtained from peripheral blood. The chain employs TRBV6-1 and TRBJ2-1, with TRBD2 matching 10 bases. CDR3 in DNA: TGTGCCAGCAGTGAAGCTAGGGGACTAGCGCTTGCAGTGCGCTACAATGAGCAGTTCTTC. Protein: CASSEARGLALAVRYNEQFF.